A single sample is the source of the 8 T cell receptor beta chains below, sequenced in a study of CD8+ T cells in alopecia areata. Treatment reported: oral pan-JAK inhibitor, 5-10 mg twice daily. Sequencing used cDNA as its template, made by extracting RNA and reverse transcribing it. Assay: immunoSEQ multiplex PCR; the TCRdb copy retains only in-frame clones and omits some. The sample has 35,000 to 50,000 clones; 92% are singletons. The sample in question was CD8+ T cells sorted from blood, obtained at week 24, from a patient treated with tofacitinib. These receptors originate from a human donor with alopecia areata.

This chain joins TRBV7-9 and TRBJ2-3, with 8 bases fitting TRBD2. Germline values: CDR1 SEHNR, CDR2 FQNEAQ (reference sequence). The CDR3 contains 15 residues. Losses at the gene ends were 6 bases for V and 0 bases for J; bases not matched to a gene: 5. The CDR3 region is CASSPAGVSTDTQYF. CDR3 nucleotide sequence: TGTGCCAGCAGTCCAGCGGGGGTGAGCACAGATACGCAGTATTTT. Full variable domain (missing parts from reference TRBV7-9 and TRBJ2-3): DTGVSQNPRHKITKRGQNVTFRCDPISEHNRLYWYRQTLGQGPEFLTYFQNEAQLEKSRLLSDRFSAERPKGSFSTLEIQRTEQGDSAMYLCASSPAGVSTDTQYFGPGTRLTVL.

The rearrangement joins TRBV4-1 to TRBJ2-6, with D tentatively TRBD2 (5 bases). In germline, CDR1 is MGHRA, CDR2 YSYEKL. The CDR3 sequence is 17 residues long. V lost 0 bases, J lost 0 bases, and 9 bases lay in between. CDR3: CASSQEGEFSGANVLTF. CDR3 coding DNA: TGCGCCAGCAGCCAAGAGGGAGAGTTCTCTGGGGCCAACGTCCTGACTTTC.

The DNA of the CDR3 is TGCGCCAGCAGCCAATATCGGACAGGGGCCGAAAAACTGTTTTTT. Protein: CASSQYRTGAEKLFF. This rearrangement joins TRBV4-3 to TRBJ1-4; 9 positions agree with TRBD1. The CDR3 has 15 amino acids. J lost 8 bases, V lost 2 bases, and 6 bases had no gene match. CDR1 is LGHNA and CDR2 is YSLEER in the germline V gene.

V usage is TRBV7-3 and J usage is TRBJ2-5, with 7 bases matching TRBD2. Losses at the gene ends were 5 bases for V and 5 bases for J; bases not matched to a gene: 11. Germline V gene lookup returns CDR1 SGHTA and CDR2 FQGTGA. The CDR3 loop spans 15 amino acids. The CDR3 region is CASSPDGGVGETQYF. The CDR3 DNA reads as TGTGCCAGCAGCCCCGATGGGGGGGTCGGGGAGACCCAGTACTTC. Together with reference TRBV7-3 and TRBJ2-5, the CDR3 gives the full variable domain: GAGVSQTPSNKVTEKGKYVELRCDPISGHTALYWYRQSLGQGPEFLIYFQGTGAADDSGLPNDRFFAVRPEGSVSTLKIQRTERGDSAVYLCASSPDGGVGETQYFGPGTRLLVL.

The chain links TRBV28 to TRBJ2-1, with TRBD2 matching over 11 bases. The junction had 4 bases not matched to a gene; V was cut back by 3 bases and J by 6 bases. The V gene's germline CDR1 is MDHEN and CDR2 SYDVKM. This CDR3 region has 15 residues. This chain's CDR3 is CASSLRLAGGNEQFF. The CDR3 nucleotides are TGTGCCAGCAGTTTGAGGCTAGCGGGGGGCAATGAGCAGTTCTTC.

The chain couples TRBV18 to TRBJ2-3, with TRBD1 matching over 9 bases. V shed 3 bases, J shed 3 bases, and the junction held 7 bases outside the gene matches. The CDR3 consists of 16 residues. The germline gives CDR1 KGHSH, CDR2 LQKENI. The chain's CDR3 is CASSPRRTGETDTQYF. The CDR3 DNA reads TGTGCCAGCTCACCCCGGAGGACAGGGGAGACAGATACGCAGTATTTT.

The chain couples TRBV29-1 to TRBJ2-7; D not certain. CDR1 and CDR2 (germline): SQVTM, ANQGSEA. The CDR3 runs to 13 residues. The V and J ends lost 3 bases and 2 bases respectively, with 11 bases between them. CDR3 amino acids: CSVENGAPYEQYF. The CDR3 DNA reads as TGCAGCGTTGAGAACGGAGCCCCCTACGAGCAGTACTTC.

The chain is built from TRBV6-1 and TRBJ2-5, with 13 nucleotides matching TRBD2. The germline CDR1 and CDR2 sequences are MNHNS and SASEGT. The junction had 4 bases not matched to a gene; V was cut back by 4 bases and J by 5 bases. This CDR3 comprises 15 residues. CDR3 in DNA: TGTGCCAGCAGTGCGACTAGCGGGGGGTCCGAGACCCAGTACTTC. Protein sequence: CASSATSGGSETQYF.